These T cell receptor beta chains were read from a single sample in a study of response to subunit inactivated influenza vaccine. A single record per CDR3 protein comes from TCRdb applying MiXCR to the RT-PCR reads. The sample includes roughly 710,000 distinct CDR3 sequences, less than 15% of them seen just once. The source material was PBMCs from blood, sampled 14 days before vaccination. The receptors were sampled from a man in his forties or fifties who received an inactivated influenza vaccine. The CDR3 runs from the conserved cysteine through the conserved F or W. A D gene is named only where the DNA matches it firmly. Only part of the rows carry a size: once, few, many, or a class if the clone is expanded.

CDR3	DNA	size	D	length	V	J
CATPAILSYEQYF	TGTGCCACCCCAGCGATCCTGTCCTACGAGCAGTACTTC	NA	NA	13	TRBV28	TRBJ2-7
CASSQDSFQETQYF	TGTGCCAGCAGCCAGGACAGCTTCCAAGAGACCCAGTACTTC	NA	NA	14	TRBV4-2	TRBJ2-5
CASSPHSDYQETQYF	TGCGCCAGCAGCCCCCATTCGGATTACCAAGAGACCCAGTACTTC	many	NA	15	TRBV4-3	TRBJ2-5
CASSFAQLGNSYNEQFF	TGCGCCAGCAGCTTTGCACAGTTGGGGAACTCCTACAATGAGCAGTTCTTC	NA	NA	17	TRBV5-1	TRBJ2-1
CASSLVGAPSEAFF	TGTGCCAGCAGCTTAGTTGGGGCGCCTTCGGAAGCTTTCTTT	NA	NA	14	TRBV7-2	TRBJ1-1
CASSIGHTYEQYF	TGTGCCAGCAGCATTGGACACACCTACGAGCAGTACTTC	many	NA	13	TRBV5-6	TRBJ2-7
CASSLATSTGELFF	TGCGCCAGCAGCTTGGCCACGAGTACCGGGGAGCTGTTTTTT	few	NA	14	TRBV5-1	TRBJ2-2
CASTDLPRGLGGNTIYF	TGCGCCAGCACCGACCTACCAAGGGGCCTGGGAGGAAACACCATATATTTT	many	NA	17	TRBV5-1	TRBJ1-3
CASSPIHTSQETQYF	TGTGCCAGCTCACCAATTCATACTTCGCAAGAGACCCAGTACTTC	NA	NA	15	TRBV18	TRBJ2-5
CASSLKGGRALSGNTIYF	TGTGCCAGCAGCTTAAAGGGAGGACGCGCTCTCTCTGGAAACACCATATATTTT	few	NA	18	TRBV11-2	TRBJ1-3
CASRLLAKSSYEQYF	TGTGCCAGCAGGCTTCTAGCTAAAAGCTCCTACGAGCAGTACTTC	NA	NA	15	TRBV7-2	TRBJ2-7
CASSTGAPIGYTF	TGTGCCAGCAGTACCGGGGCCCCTATTGGCTACACCTTC	NA	NA	13	TRBV12-3/TRBV12-4	TRBJ1-2
CSAKRGTSGSNEQFF	TGCAGTGCTAAGAGGGGGACTAGCGGGAGCAATGAGCAGTTCTTC	few	TRBD2	15	TRBV20-1	TRBJ2-1
CRGGWGEKLFF	TGCAGGGGGGGCTGGGGTGAAAAACTGTTTTTT	few	NA	11	TRBV20-1	TRBJ1-4
CSAKEYYEQYF	TGCAGTGCAAAAGAATACTACGAGCAGTACTTC	NA	NA	11	TRBV20-1	TRBJ2-7
CASSLASVYSTDTQYF	TGTGCCAGCAGCTTGGCTTCCGTCTATAGCACAGATACGCAGTATTTT	NA	NA	16	TRBV5-6	TRBJ2-3
CASSYRLAGSSYNEQFF	TGTGCCAGCAGTTACCGGCTAGCGGGGAGCTCCTACAATGAGCAGTTCTTC	many	TRBD2	17	TRBV6-2/TRBV6-3	TRBJ2-1
CASSHLTSGDARTGELFF	TGCGCCAGCAGCCACTTGACTAGCGGGGACGCGAGAACCGGGGAGCTGTTTTTT	NA	TRBD2	18	TRBV4-3	TRBJ2-2
CASSQGGTVNEQFF	TGTGCCAGCAGCCAAGGGGGGACGGTCAATGAGCAGTTCTTC	few	NA	14	TRBV14	TRBJ2-1
CASSLNGWEQYF	TGTGCCAGCAGTTTAAACGGCTGGGAGCAGTACTTC	NA	NA	12	TRBV6-2/TRBV6-3	TRBJ2-7
CASSFRIGPGRSSYEQYF	TGTGCCAGCAGTTTCCGCATCGGTCCGGGACGTAGCTCCTACGAGCAGTACTTC	NA	NA	18	TRBV28	TRBJ2-7
CATSTGSQTEAFF	TGTGCCACCTCGACAGGGAGTCAAACTGAAGCTTTCTTT	NA	TRBD1	13	TRBV27	TRBJ1-1
CASHPSGTTNTEAFF	TGCGCCAGCCACCCTTCGGGGACTACGAACACTGAAGCTTTCTTT	few	NA	15	TRBV5-1	TRBJ1-1
CASSLGGGREAFF	TGTGCCAGCAGTTTAGGCGGAGGGCGGGAAGCTTTCTTT	NA	NA	13	TRBV12-3/TRBV12-4	TRBJ1-1
CASVSRGGNEQYF	TGTGCCAGCGTGTCGCGCGGGGGAAACGAGCAGTACTTC	NA	TRBD2	13	TRBV2	TRBJ2-7
CASSENLNRDRSYYEQYF	TGTGCCAGCAGTGAAAACCTAAACCGGGACAGGTCTTACTACGAGCAGTACTTC	few	TRBD1	18	TRBV6-1	TRBJ2-7
CASSLWGEGAEAFF	TGTGCCAGCAGCCTCTGGGGGGAGGGTGCTGAAGCTTTCTTT	many	NA	14	TRBV12-3/TRBV12-4	TRBJ1-1
CASSPWGAGETQYF	TGTGCCAGCAGCCCGTGGGGGGCCGGGGAGACCCAGTACTTC	NA	NA	14	TRBV7-6	TRBJ2-5
CSVGIADTQYF	TGCAGCGTTGGAATAGCCGATACGCAGTATTTT	NA	NA	11	TRBV29-1	TRBJ2-3
CASSPIVGETQYF	TGTGCCAGCAGCCCTATCGTGGGGGAGACCCAGTACTTC	NA	NA	13	TRBV7-2	TRBJ2-5
CASSSVTAVYGYTF	TGTGCCAGCAGCTCAGTGACGGCTGTCTATGGCTACACCTTC	NA	NA	14	TRBV11-2	TRBJ1-2
CSARAPGGTQYF	TGCAGTGCTAGAGCCCCGGGGGGTACGCAGTATTTT	NA	TRBD2	12	TRBV20-1	TRBJ2-3
CASSQDLAGGPQWYF	TGCGCCAGCAGCCAAGATCTAGCGGGGGGGCCCCAGTGGTACTTC	NA	TRBD2	15	TRBV4-1	TRBJ2-7
CASSPAGGDEQYF	TGTGCCAGCTCACCGGCGGGTGGAGACGAGCAGTACTTC	NA	NA	13	TRBV18	TRBJ2-7
CSFRDLSSYEQYF	TGCAGCTTCCGGGACCTGAGCTCCTACGAGCAGTACTTC	few	NA	13	TRBV29-1	TRBJ2-7
CASSPPLGAGELFF	TGTGCCAGCAGCCCACCCCTAGGCGCCGGGGAGCTGTTTTTT	few	NA	14	TRBV7-2	TRBJ2-2
CASSFSSTGLNEQFF	TGTGCCAGCAGCTTCTCATCGACAGGACTCAATGAGCAGTTCTTC	NA	NA	15	TRBV5-5	TRBJ2-1
CACCRGQGAGTGTDTQYF	TGTGCCTGCTGCCGGGGACAGGGGGCGGGAACCGGCACAGATACGCAGTATTTT	NA	TRBD1	18	TRBV3-1	TRBJ2-3
CASSTGGGWLPQHF	TGTGCCAGTAGTACAGGGGGCGGGTGGCTGCCCCAGCATTTT	few	TRBD1	14	TRBV19	TRBJ1-5
CATATVTGELFF	TGTGCCACCGCGACTGTCACCGGGGAGCTGTTTTTT	NA	NA	12	TRBV24-1	TRBJ2-2
CATSDNFDTDTQYF	TGTGCCACCAGTGACAACTTCGACACAGATACGCAGTATTTT	few	NA	14	TRBV24-1	TRBJ2-3
CSAPGTSGGAANTGELFF	TGCAGTGCTCCTGGGACTAGCGGGGGGGCAGCGAACACCGGGGAGCTGTTTTTT	NA	TRBD2	18	TRBV20-1	TRBJ2-2
CASSLAGGNSPLHF	TGTGCCAGCAGCTTGGCTGGGGGTAATTCACCCCTCCACTTT	few	NA	14	TRBV5-6	TRBJ1-6
CASSLASDTLPANTGELFF	TGCGCCAGCAGCTTGGCCTCTGACACGTTACCCGCGAACACCGGGGAGCTGTTTTTT	NA	NA	19	TRBV5-1	TRBJ2-2
CSAFLAGGQETQYF	TGCAGTGCTTTCTTAGCGGGGGGGCAGGAGACCCAGTACTTC	NA	TRBD2	14	TRBV20-1	TRBJ2-5
CASSFPAGGTYTQYF	TGTGCCAGCAGTTTCCCAGCGGGAGGCACATATACGCAGTATTTT	NA	TRBD2	15	TRBV12-3/TRBV12-4	TRBJ2-3
CASSLLGGKGQPQHF	TGTGCGAGCAGTTTATTGGGGGGCAAAGGCCAGCCCCAGCATTTT	NA	NA	15	TRBV12-3/TRBV12-4	TRBJ1-5